Listed below are T cell receptor beta chains from one sample, sequenced in a study of T cells in Graves' hyperthyroidism and ophthalmopathy. TCRdb redid the calling of the multiplex PCR reads with MiXCR, one entry per CDR3 protein. Counted here are about 270,000 distinct CDR3 sequences, around 20% occurring once; the ten biggest clones make up approximately 60%. The sequenced sample was blood. These receptors all stem from a man aged 30 to 45 with Graves' ophthalmopathy. Both conserved end residues are part of each CDR3.

v_call	cdr3_length	j_call	cdr3_aa
TRBV12-3/TRBV12-4	13	TRBJ2-1	CATREGEVHEQFF
TRBV20-1	14	TRBJ1-3	CSARASASGNTIYF
TRBV4-3	16	TRBJ1-1	CASSQDLGTSSTEAFF
TRBV19	15	TRBJ2-7	CASSNSGQGTYEQYF
TRBV3-1	14	TRBJ2-7	CASRLLGGAPEQYF
TRBV12-3/TRBV12-4	15	TRBJ2-2	CASSFYSQTNGELFF
TRBV19	15	TRBJ2-7	CASRRGARGNYEQYF
TRBV2	15	TRBJ2-3	CASSEGLVRTDTQYF
TRBV7-3	13	TRBJ1-6	CASSLFSDSPLHF
TRBV6-1	13	TRBJ2-1	CASSKQGYNEQFF
TRBV4-1	13	TRBJ2-5	CASSEGVGVTQYF
TRBV11-3	12	TRBJ2-1	CASSPGGDEQFF
TRBV11-2	13	TRBJ2-3	CASTRGSTDTQYF
TRBV12-3/TRBV12-4	15	TRBJ2-1	CASSLGGASYNEQFF
TRBV12-3/TRBV12-4	15	TRBJ2-7	CASSTSPGTGDEQYF
TRBV6-1	15	TRBJ1-5	CASSPGTGPNQPQHF
TRBV18	14	TRBJ2-7	CASSLAGDTYEQYF
TRBV29-1	11	TRBJ1-4	CSGEVNEKLFF
TRBV5-1	16	TRBJ2-2	CASSTRGGIDTGELFF
TRBV6-1	17	TRBJ2-1	CASSPDRLAGGYNEQFF
TRBV20-1	13	TRBJ1-6	CSAPDRGNSPLHF
TRBV18	16	TRBJ2-7	CASSPGASGSSYEQYF
TRBV7-6	11	TRBJ2-1	CASSSGGEQFF
TRBV3-1	14	TRBJ2-7	CASSKDRVAVEQYF
TRBV19	15	TRBJ2-2	CASSSYTYRGGELFF
TRBV6-2/TRBV6-3	15	TRBJ2-3	CASSTRGAGTDTQYF
TRBV6-1	14	TRBJ1-1	CASRGGQGLAEAFF
TRBV6-1	15	TRBJ2-7	CASRQVQAGAYEQYF
TRBV10-1	15	TRBJ2-3	CASSDHTVGTDTQYF
TRBV12-5	15	TRBJ2-1	CASGLVRGRDNEQFF
TRBV28	18	TRBJ2-2	CASSKASSFPSGVGELFF
TRBV7-6	11	TRBJ2-7	CASSLGAEQYF
TRBV29-1	14	TRBJ1-1	CSAATGAGYTEAFF
TRBV12-3/TRBV12-4	13	TRBJ1-6	CASSRTRNSPLHF
TRBV5-1	14	TRBJ1-4	CASSAQGRDEKLFF
TRBV30	15	TRBJ2-1	CAWSWGGAQGNEQFF
TRBV28	14	TRBJ2-5	CASNSSGAGETQYF
TRBV5-5	15	TRBJ2-1	CASSLRDSGSGEQFF
TRBV20-1	11	TRBJ2-7	CSARKNYEQYF
TRBV7-2	14	TRBJ1-1	CASSLAVENTEAFF
TRBV28	15	TRBJ2-7	CASSRLGLASYEQYF
TRBV20-1	16	TRBJ2-3	CSASQASGPSTNTQYF
TRBV12-5	14	TRBJ2-2	CASTRDSYTGELFF
TRBV9	17	TRBJ2-3	CASSQGTGGTLTDTQYF
TRBV20-1	18	TRBJ2-3	CSARDATGTSGPTDTQYF
TRBV28	14	TRBJ2-1	CASTEVPPYNEQFF
TRBV24-1	12	TRBJ1-5	CATSDDGQPQHF